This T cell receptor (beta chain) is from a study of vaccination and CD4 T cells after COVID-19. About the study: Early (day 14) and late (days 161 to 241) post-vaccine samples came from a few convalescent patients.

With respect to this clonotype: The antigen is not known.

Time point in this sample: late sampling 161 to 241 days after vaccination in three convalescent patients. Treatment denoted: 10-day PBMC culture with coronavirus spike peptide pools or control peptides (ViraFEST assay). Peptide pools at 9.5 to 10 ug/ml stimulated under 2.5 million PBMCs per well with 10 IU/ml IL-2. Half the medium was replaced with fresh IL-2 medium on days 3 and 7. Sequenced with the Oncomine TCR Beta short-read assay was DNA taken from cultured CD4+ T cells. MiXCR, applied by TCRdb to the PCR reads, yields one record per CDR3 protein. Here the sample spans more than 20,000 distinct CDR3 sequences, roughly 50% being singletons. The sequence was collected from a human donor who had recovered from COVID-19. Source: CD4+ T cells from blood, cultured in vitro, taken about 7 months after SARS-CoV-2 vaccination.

CDR3 residues: CASSALMNTEAFF. The CDR3 region has the DNA TGTGCCAGCAGCGCCCTCATGAACACTGAAGCTTTCTTT. This rearrangement joins TRBV27 to TRBJ1-1; D remains unclear. The V gene's germline CDR1 is MNHEY and CDR2 SMNVEV (reference sequence). Trimming cost V 6 bases and J 0 bases, with 8 bases left between them. The CDR3 length is 13 residues.